This T cell receptor (beta chain) stems from a study of cytomegalovirus exposure and HLA in healthy donors. General study points: A later analysis showed that HLA-associated TCR beta chains had undergone more clonal expansion than equally common others. Associated with HLA alleles at 0.05 false discovery rate in a later analysis were 15,000 to 20,000 TCR beta sequences. Rarity characterized most TCR sequences, yet some public TCRs appeared in many donors. Prior analysis indicated that the majority of TCR beta V segments exhibited productivity approximately 90% or approximately 30% of the time.

The germline V gene has CDR1 SGHRS and CDR2 YFSETQ. The ends lost 0 bases at V and 9 bases at J; junction bases unmatched: 4. The CDR3 loop spans 15 amino acids. Concerning this clone itself: Its antigen is currently unknown. The same CDR3 arises from other DNA sequences in this sample as well.

The PCR employed 60 Vbeta primers together with 13 Jbeta primers. Produced via immunoSEQ multiplex PCR; TCRdb's table is partial and in-frame only. The sample contains over 150,000 clones, approximately 88% of which appear only once. Source material: PBMCs. J is TRBJ2-1 and V is TRBV5-1; 12 bases map to TRBD2. The sequence was obtained from a boy under 10 years old in good health and CMV-seronegative. In nucleotides, the CDR3 is TGCGCCAGCAGCTTGGGGCTAGCGGGAGGGGGTGAGCAGTTCTTC. It codes for CASSLGLAGGGEQFF.